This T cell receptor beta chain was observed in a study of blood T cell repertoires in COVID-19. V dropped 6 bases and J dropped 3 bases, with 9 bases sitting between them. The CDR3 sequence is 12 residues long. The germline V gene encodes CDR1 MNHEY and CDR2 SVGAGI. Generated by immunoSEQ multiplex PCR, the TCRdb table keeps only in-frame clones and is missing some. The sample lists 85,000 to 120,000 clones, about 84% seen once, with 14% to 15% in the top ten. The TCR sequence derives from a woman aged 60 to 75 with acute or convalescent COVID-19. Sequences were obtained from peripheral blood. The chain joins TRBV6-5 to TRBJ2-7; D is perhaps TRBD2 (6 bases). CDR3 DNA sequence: TGTGCCAGCAGCCAGGAGGGCTACGAGCAGTACTTC. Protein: CASSQEGYEQYF.